The clone carrying this T cell receptor (beta chain) has more than one count but fewer than ten. As yet, its antigen is unknown. The junction had 4 bases not matched to a gene; V was cut back by 4 bases and J by 0 bases. CDR1 SGHRS and CDR2 YFSETQ come from the germline V gene. The CDR3 is made up of 16 amino acids. The entry originates in a study of T cell repertoires in cytomegalovirus infection. Study at large: Carrying CMV and the relevant HLA type showed in public TCR beta signatures. Study-wide findings and caveats: HLA-C-restricted CMV-specific TCR beta clonotypes were dominant in the ex vivo response.

TCRdb re-called the reads with MiXCR, one entry per CDR3 protein. Among under 800,000 distinct CDR3 sequences listed, less than 25% were seen once. The receptor was isolated from a human donor in good health (CMV status not recorded). Some clones in this sample may be carry-over from other donors' samples. Sequencing used CD8+ T cells from PBMCs. The chain combines TRBV5-1 with TRBJ2-2, with 9 bases aligning to TRBD2. DNA of the CDR3: TGCGCCAGCAGCCAGGGACTAGCTGCGAACACCGGGGAGCTGTTTTTT. Its protein is CASSQGLAANTGELFF.